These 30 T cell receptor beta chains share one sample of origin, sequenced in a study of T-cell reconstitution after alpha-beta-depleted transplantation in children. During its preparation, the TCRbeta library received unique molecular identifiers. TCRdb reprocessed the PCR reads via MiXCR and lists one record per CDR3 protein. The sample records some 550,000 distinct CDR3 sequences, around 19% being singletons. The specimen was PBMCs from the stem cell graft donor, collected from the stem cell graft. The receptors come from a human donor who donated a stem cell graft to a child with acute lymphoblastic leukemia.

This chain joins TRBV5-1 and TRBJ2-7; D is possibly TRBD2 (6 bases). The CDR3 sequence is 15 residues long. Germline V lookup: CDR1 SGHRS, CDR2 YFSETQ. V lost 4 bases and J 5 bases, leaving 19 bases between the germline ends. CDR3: CASSPGLGGSDEQYF. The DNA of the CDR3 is TGCGCCAGCAGCCCTGGTCTGGGGGGATCCGACGAGCAGTACTTC.

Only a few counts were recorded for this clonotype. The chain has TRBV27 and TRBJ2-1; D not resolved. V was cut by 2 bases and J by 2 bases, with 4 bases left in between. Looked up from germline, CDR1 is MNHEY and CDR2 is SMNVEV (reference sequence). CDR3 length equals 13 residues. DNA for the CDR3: TGTGCCAGCAGTTTACAGCCCTACAATGAGCAGTTCTTC. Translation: CASSLQPYNEQFF.

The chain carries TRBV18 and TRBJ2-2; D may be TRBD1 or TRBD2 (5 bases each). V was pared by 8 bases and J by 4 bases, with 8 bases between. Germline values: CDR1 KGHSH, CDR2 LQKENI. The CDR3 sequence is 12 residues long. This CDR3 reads CASPGPTGELFF. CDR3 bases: TGTGCCAGCCCGGGGCCCACCGGGGAGCTGTTTTTT. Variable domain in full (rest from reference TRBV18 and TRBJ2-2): NAGVMQNPRHLVRRRGQEARLRCSPMKGHSHVYWYRQLPEEGLKFMVYLQKENIIDESGMPKERFSAEFPKEGPSILRIQQVVRGDSAAYFCASPGPTGELFFGEGSRLTVL.

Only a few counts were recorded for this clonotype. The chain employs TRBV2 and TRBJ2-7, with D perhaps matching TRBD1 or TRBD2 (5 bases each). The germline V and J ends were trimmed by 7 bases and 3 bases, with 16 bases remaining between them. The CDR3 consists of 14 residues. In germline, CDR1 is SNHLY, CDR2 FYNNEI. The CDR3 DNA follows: TGTGCCAGCATAACCGGGACCTCGGGCTACGAGCAGTACTTC. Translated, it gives CASITGTSGYEQYF.

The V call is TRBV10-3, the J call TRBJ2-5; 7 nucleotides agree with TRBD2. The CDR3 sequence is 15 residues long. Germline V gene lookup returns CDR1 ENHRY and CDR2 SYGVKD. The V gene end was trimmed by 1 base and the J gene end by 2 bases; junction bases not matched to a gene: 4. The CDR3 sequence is CAISEWGGDQETQYF. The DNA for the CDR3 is TGTGCCATCAGTGAGTGGGGGGGGGATCAAGAGACCCAGTACTTC.

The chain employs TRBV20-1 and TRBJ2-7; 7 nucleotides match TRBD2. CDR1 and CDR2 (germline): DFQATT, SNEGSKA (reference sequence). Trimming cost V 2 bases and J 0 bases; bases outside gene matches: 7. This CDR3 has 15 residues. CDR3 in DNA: TGCAGTGCTAGATACTGGCGGGAGACCTCCTACGAGCAGTACTTC. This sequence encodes CSARYWRETSYEQYF.

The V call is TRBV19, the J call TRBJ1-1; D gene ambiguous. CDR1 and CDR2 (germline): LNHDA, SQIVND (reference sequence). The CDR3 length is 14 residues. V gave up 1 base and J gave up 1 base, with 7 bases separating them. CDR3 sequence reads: CASSIGFGNTEAFF. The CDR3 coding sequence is TGTGCCAGTAGTATAGGGTTTGGGAACACTGAAGCTTTCTTT.

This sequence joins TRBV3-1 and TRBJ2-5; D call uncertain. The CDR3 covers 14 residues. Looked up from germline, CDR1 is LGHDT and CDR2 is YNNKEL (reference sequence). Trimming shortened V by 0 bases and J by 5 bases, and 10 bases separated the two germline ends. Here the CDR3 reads CASSQDLVGETQYF. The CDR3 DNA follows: TGTGCCAGCAGCCAAGATCTGGTCGGGGAGACCCAGTACTTC.

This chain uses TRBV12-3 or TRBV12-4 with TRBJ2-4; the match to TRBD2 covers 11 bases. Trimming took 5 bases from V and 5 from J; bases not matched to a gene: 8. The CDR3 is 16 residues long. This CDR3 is CASSPQTSGGENIQYF. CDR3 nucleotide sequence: TGTGCCAGCAGTCCCCAAACTAGCGGGGGCGAAAACATTCAGTACTTC.

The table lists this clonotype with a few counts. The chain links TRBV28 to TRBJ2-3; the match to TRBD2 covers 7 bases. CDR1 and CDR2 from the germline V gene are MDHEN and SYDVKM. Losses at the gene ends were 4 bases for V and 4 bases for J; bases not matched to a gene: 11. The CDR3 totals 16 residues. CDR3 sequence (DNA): TGTGCCAGCAGTTCCCCTTCGCGGGAGCTGGCAGATACGCAGTATTTT. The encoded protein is CASSSPSRELADTQYF. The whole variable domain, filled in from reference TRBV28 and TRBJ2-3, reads DVKVTQSSRYLVKRTGEKVFLECVQDMDHENMFWYRQDPGLGLRLIYFSYDVKMKEKGDIPEGYSVSREKKERFSLILESASTNQTSMYLCASSSPSRELADTQYFGPGTRLTVL.

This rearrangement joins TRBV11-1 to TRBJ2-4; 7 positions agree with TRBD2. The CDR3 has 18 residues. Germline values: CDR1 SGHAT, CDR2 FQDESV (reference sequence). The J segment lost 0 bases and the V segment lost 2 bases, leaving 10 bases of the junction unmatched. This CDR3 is CASSLPPQLALAKNIQYF. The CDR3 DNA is TGTGCCAGCAGCTTACCCCCGCAACTAGCGTTAGCCAAAAACATTCAGTACTTC. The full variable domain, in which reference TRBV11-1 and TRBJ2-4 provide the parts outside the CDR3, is EAEVAQSPRYKITEKSQAVAFWCDPISGHATLYWYRQILGQGPELLVQFQDESVVDDSQLPKDRFSAERLKGVDSTLKIQPAELGDSAMYLCASSLPPQLALAKNIQYFGAGTRLSVL.

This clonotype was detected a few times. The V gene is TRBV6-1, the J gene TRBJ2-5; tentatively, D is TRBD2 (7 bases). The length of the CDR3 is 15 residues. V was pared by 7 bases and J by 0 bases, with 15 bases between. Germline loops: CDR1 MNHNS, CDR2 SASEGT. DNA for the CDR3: TGTGCCAGCAACACGGGGGGCAGGTACCAAGAGACCCAGTACTTC. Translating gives CASNTGGRYQETQYF.

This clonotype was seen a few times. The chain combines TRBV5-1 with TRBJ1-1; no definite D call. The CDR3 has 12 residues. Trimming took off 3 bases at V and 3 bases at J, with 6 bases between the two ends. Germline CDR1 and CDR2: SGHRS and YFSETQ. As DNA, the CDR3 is TGCGCCAGCAGCTCGGGCCACACTGAAGCTTTCTTT. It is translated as CASSSGHTEAFF.

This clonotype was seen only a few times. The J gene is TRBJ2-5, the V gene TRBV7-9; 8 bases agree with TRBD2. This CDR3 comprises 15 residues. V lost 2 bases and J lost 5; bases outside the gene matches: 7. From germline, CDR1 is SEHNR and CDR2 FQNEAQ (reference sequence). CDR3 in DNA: TGTGCCAGCAGCTTACCAGCGGGAGTGGGGGAGACCCAGTACTTC. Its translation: CASSLPAGVGETQYF.

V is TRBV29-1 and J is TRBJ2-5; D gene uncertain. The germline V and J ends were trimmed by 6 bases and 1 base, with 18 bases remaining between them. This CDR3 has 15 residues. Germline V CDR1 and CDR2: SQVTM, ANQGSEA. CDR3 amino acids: CSVHIGYRTQETQYF. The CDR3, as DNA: TGCAGCGTCCACATAGGGTATAGGACCCAAGAGACCCAGTACTTC.

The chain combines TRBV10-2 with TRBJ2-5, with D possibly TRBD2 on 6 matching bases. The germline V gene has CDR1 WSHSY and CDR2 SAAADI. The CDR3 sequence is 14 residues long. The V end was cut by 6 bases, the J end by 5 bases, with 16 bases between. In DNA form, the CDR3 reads TGCGCCAGCAGACTAGCTCCGTTAGTTGAGACCCAGTACTTC. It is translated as CASRLAPLVETQYF.

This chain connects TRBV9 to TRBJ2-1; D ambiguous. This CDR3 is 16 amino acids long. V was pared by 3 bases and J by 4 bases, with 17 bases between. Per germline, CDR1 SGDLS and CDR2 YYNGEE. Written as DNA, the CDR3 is TGTGCCAGCAGCGCCTTAGACTCCGTTCCTTACAATGAGCAGTTCTTC. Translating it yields CASSALDSVPYNEQFF. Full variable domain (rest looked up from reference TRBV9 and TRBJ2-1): DSGVTQTPKHLITATGQRVTLRCSPRSGDLSVYWYQQSLDQGLQFLIQYYNGEERAKGNILERFSAQQFPDLHSELNLSSLELGDSALYFCASSALDSVPYNEQFFGPGTRLTVL.

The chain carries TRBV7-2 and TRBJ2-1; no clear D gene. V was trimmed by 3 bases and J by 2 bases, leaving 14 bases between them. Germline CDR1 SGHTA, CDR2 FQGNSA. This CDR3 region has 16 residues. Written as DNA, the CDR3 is TGTGCCAGCAGCTTCACCGGGCCTTCAACCTACAATGAGCAGTTCTTC. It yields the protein CASSFTGPSTYNEQFF.

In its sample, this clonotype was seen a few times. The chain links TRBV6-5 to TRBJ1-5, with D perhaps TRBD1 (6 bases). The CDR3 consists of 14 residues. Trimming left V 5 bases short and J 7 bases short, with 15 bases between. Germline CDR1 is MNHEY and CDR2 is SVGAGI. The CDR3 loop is CASSNGGAEQPQHF. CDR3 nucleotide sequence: TGTGCCAGCAGTAATGGGGGGGCGGAACAGCCCCAGCATTTT.

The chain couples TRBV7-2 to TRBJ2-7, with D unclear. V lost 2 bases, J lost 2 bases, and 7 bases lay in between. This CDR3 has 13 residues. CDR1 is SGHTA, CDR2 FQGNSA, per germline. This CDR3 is CASSLMETYEQYF. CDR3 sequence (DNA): TGTGCCAGCAGCTTAATGGAGACCTACGAGCAGTACTTC.

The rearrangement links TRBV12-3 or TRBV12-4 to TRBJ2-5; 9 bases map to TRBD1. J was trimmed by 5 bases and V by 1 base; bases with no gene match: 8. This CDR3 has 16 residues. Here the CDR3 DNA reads TGTGCCAGCAGTTTAGACGGGACAGGGCGTGGGGAGACCCAGTACTTC. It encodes CASSLDGTGRGETQYF.

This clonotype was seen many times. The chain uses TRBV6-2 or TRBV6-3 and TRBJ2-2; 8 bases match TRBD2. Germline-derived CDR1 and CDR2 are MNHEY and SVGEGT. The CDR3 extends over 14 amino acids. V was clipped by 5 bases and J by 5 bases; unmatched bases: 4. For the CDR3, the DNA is TGTGCCAGCAGTGCGGGACTAGAAACCGGGGAGCTGTTTTTT. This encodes CASSAGLETGELFF.

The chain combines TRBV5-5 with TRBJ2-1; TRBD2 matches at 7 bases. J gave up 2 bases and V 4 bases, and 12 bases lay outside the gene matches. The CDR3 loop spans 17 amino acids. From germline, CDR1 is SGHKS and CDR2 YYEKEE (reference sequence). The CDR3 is CASSPVGLADTYNEQFF. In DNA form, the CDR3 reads TGTGCCAGCAGCCCGGTGGGGCTAGCGGACACCTACAATGAGCAGTTCTTC.

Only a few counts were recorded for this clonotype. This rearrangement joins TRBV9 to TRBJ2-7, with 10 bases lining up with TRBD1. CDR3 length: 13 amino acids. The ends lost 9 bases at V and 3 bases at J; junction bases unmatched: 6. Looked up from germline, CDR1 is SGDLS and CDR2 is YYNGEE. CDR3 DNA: TGTGCCACCGGGACAGGGGAGAGCTACGAGCAGTACTTC. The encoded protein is CATGTGESYEQYF.

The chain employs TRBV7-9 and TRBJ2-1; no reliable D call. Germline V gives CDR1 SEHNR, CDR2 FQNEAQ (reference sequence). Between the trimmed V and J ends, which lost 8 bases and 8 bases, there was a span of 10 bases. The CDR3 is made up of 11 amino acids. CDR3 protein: CASRILDEQFF. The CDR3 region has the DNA TGTGCCAGCCGCATCCTCGATGAGCAGTTCTTC.

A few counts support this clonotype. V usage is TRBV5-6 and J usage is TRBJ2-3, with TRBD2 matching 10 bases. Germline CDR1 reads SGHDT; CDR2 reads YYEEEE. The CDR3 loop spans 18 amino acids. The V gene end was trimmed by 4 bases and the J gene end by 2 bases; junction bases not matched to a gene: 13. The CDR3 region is CASSPSGRADIVTDTQYF. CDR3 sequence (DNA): TGTGCCAGCAGCCCGAGCGGGAGGGCCGATATAGTCACAGATACGCAGTATTTT.

CDR3 nucleotide sequence: TGTGCCAGCAGCTTATTGGGCCCGGGACGGGGCACCGGGGAGCTGTTTTTT. This encodes CASSLLGPGRGTGELFF. The chain combines TRBV7-3 with TRBJ2-2; either TRBD1 or TRBD2 may fit D (5 bases each). With 2 bases removed from V and 4 bases from J, the gap between germline ends came to 17 bases. The CDR3 has 17 residues. Per the germline V gene, CDR1 is SGHTA and CDR2 is FQGTGA.

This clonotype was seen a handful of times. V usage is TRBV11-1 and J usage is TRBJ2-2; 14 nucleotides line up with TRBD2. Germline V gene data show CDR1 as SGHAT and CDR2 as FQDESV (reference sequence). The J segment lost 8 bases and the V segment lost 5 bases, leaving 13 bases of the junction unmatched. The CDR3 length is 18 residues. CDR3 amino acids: CASSPDAGTSGRGGELFF. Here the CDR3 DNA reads TGTGCCAGCAGCCCCGATGCCGGGACTAGCGGGAGAGGTGGGGAGCTGTTTTTT.

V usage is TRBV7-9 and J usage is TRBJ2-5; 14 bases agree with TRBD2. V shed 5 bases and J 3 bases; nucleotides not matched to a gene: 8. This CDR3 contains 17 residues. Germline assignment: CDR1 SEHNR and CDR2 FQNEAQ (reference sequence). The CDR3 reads CASSAFSGLAGEETQYF. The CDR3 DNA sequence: TGTGCCAGCAGCGCCTTTTCGGGACTAGCGGGAGAAGAGACCCAGTACTTC.

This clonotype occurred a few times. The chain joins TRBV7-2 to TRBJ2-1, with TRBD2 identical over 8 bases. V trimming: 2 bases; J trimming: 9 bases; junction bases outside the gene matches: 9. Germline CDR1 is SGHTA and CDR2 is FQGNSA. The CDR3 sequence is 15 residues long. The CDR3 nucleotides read TGTGCCAGCAGCTTAAGTGCGGGAGGCGGGGGTGAGCAGTTCTTC. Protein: CASSLSAGGGGEQFF.